The 9 T cell receptor beta chains given below trace back to one sample, sequenced in a study of neurological immune-mediated disorders. TCRdb itself ran the 5' RACE reads through MiXCR, one entry per CDR3 protein. The sample contains about 40,000 distinct CDR3 sequences, 13% to 15% of which appear only once. Sequenced sample: PBMCs. Source of these receptors: a woman between 45 and 60 years old with HTLV-1-associated myelopathy (HAM/TSP).

This clonotype was detected many times. The chain recombines TRBV20-1 with TRBJ2-7; the D is unclear. Trimming took 2 bases from V and 1 from J, leaving 3 bases between them. From germline, CDR1 is DFQATT and CDR2 SNEGSKA (reference sequence). CDR3 length: 11 residues. CDR3 protein: CSARRSYEQYF. The CDR3 coding sequence is TGCAGTGCTAGAAGGTCCTACGAGCAGTACTTC.

This clonotype was seen many times. The chain couples TRBV4-1 to TRBJ2-5; 9 bases align to TRBD2. CDR1 and CDR2 from the germline V gene are MGHRA and YSYEKL. The CDR3 spans 16 residues. Trimming at V came to 0 bases and at J to 3 bases, leaving 5 bases not matched to a gene. The CDR3 nucleotides are TGCGCCAGCAGCCAAGACCTCAAGCGGGGGGAAGAGACCCAGTACTTC. It encodes CASSQDLKRGEETQYF.

A remark on this clonotype: The junction and the germline gene differ at one end; a read error may be behind it. The chain links TRBV18 to TRBJ2-5, with D possibly being TRBD1 or TRBD2 (6 bases each). Germline V gene data show CDR1 as KGHSH and CDR2 as LQKENI. The length of the CDR3 is 15 residues. The CDR3 sequence: CANSGGGQEGETRYF. In nucleotides, the CDR3 is TGTGCCAACTCAGGAGGGGGGCAGGAAGGAGAGACCCGGTACTTC. Full variable domain (outside the CDR3, taken from reference TRBV18 and TRBJ2-5): NAGVMQNPRHLVRRRGQEARLRCSPMKGHSHVYWYRQLPEEGLKFMVYLQKENIIDESGMPKERFSAEFPKEGPSILRIQQVVRGDSAAYFCANSGGGQEGETRYFGPGTRLLVL.

This clonotype was recorded many times. The V call is TRBV5-1, the J call TRBJ2-2, with 7 bases identical to TRBD1. The CDR3 runs 14 residues. Germline V gene sequence: CDR1 SGHRS, CDR2 YFSETQ. Trimming at V came to 4 bases and at J to 5 bases, leaving 5 bases not matched to a gene. The CDR3, as DNA: TGCGCCAGCAGCCCAGGGGGAAGTACCGGGGAGCTGTTTTTT. This translates into CASSPGGSTGELFF. Based on the CDR3 plus reference TRBV5-1 and TRBJ2-2, the full variable domain is KAGVTQTPRYLIKTRGQQVTLSCSPISGHRSVSWYQQTPGQGLQFLFEYFSETQRNKGNFPGRFSGRQFSNSRSEMNVSTLELGDSALYLCASSPGGSTGELFFGEGSRLTVL.

This clonotype has at least ten counts. This rearrangement joins TRBV7-9 to TRBJ1-2; TRBD1 is a possible D gene (6 bases). This CDR3 comprises 16 residues. The V gene lost 6 bases and the J gene lost 2 bases, with 19 bases spanning the gap. Germline lookup yields CDR1 SEHNR and CDR2 FQNEAQ (reference sequence). DNA for the CDR3: TGTGCCAGCAGTGCACGGGAGCGACAGGAGAACTATGGCTACACCTTC. As protein: CASSARERQENYGYTF.

This clonotype came up many times. This chain joins TRBV5-1 and TRBJ1-1, with TRBD1 as a possible D gene (5 bases). Deletions cut 0 bases from V and 1 base from J, with 7 bases between. Germline lookup yields CDR1 SGHRS and CDR2 YFSETQ. The CDR3 runs to 14 residues. The CDR3 sequence: CASSLAQGNTEAFF. As DNA, the CDR3 is TGCGCCAGCAGCTTGGCCCAGGGGAACACTGAAGCTTTCTTT. Using reference TRBV5-1 and TRBJ1-1 for the parts outside the CDR3, the full variable domain is KAGVTQTPRYLIKTRGQQVTLSCSPISGHRSVSWYQQTPGQGLQFLFEYFSETQRNKGNFPGRFSGRQFSNSRSEMNVSTLELGDSALYLCASSLAQGNTEAFFGQGTRLTVV.

The V gene is TRBV18, the J gene TRBJ1-1, with 7 bases that match TRBD1. After removal of 3 bases from V and 1 base from J, the junction contained 5 bases not matched to a gene. The CDR3 is 15 residues long. Germline V gene lookup returns CDR1 KGHSH and CDR2 LQKENI. As DNA, the CDR3 is TGTGCCAGCTCACCGACAGGGTTGGGGAACACTGAAGCTTTCTTT. It is translated as CASSPTGLGNTEAFF.

This clonotype is labeled medium-sized. CDR3 amino acids: CASSLGLGGGYTF. In DNA, the CDR3 is TGTGCCAGCAGTTTAGGTTTGGGGGGTGGCTACACCTTC. The chain recombines TRBV12-3 or TRBV12-4 with TRBJ1-2; possible D gene TRBD1, 5 bases. The CDR3 extends over 13 amino acids. The V end lost 1 base, the J end lost 7 bases, and 10 bases lay between the germline ends.

This clonotype was recorded at least ten times. This chain connects TRBV29-1 to TRBJ1-1; the D gene is possibly TRBD1 (6 bases). The CDR3 extends over 13 amino acids. The germline V gene has CDR1 SQVTM and CDR2 ANQGSEA. The ends were cut back, 5 bases at V and 1 base at J, with 11 bases in the middle. CDR3 region: CSVSLRGNTEAFF. The CDR3 nucleotides are TGCAGCGTTTCTCTCAGGGGGAACACTGAAGCTTTCTTT.